Listed below are T cell receptor beta chains from one sample, sequenced in a study of cytomegalovirus exposure and HLA in healthy donors. TCRdb's table, derived via immunoSEQ multiplex PCR, lists solely in-frame clones and lacks some. The table includes about 120,000 clones, 80% detected once. The specimen was PBMCs. These receptors were taken from a female donor in good health and CMV-seropositive. Both conserved end residues are part of each CDR3. The D gene is left open where the match is weak. Some rows have no size entry. The others give once, few or many, or a class for an expanded clone.

V gene,clone size,J gene,D gene,CDR3 DNA,CDR3 protein
TRBV7-9,NA,TRBJ2-1,TRBD2,TGTGCCAGCAGCCCTGGACTAGCGGGGGACTACAATGAGCAGTTCTTC,CASSPGLAGDYNEQFF
TRBV27,NA,TRBJ1-1,TRBD1,TGTGCCAGCAGTTTACCCACCGGGACAGGGGGATTGGGCACTGAAGCTTTCTTT,CASSLPTGTGGLGTEAFF
TRBV19,NA,TRBJ1-4,TRBD1,TGTGCCAGCACCACCGGGACAGGGGGCAATGAAAAACTGTTTTTT,CASTTGTGGNEKLFF
TRBV7-3,few,TRBJ1-1,NA,TGTGCCAGCAGTCGCCAAGGGGACACTGAAGCTTTCTTT,CASSRQGDTEAFF
TRBV25-1,NA,TRBJ2-1,TRBD2,TGTGCCAGCAGTCGGACTAGCGTAGACAATGAGCAGTTCTTC,CASSRTSVDNEQFF
TRBV30,once,TRBJ1-2,TRBD1,TGTGCCTGGAGTGGAGGGGGCATATACTATGGCTACACCTTC,CAWSGGGIYYGYTF
TRBV6-6,NA,TRBJ1-2,NA,TGTGCCAGCACCATAGCAGCTAACTATGGCTACACCTTC,CASTIAANYGYTF
TRBV25-1,NA,TRBJ1-2,TRBD1,TGTGCCAGCAGTGAATACAAAGGACAGGGCTATCGGGGCTACACCTTC,CASSEYKGQGYRGYTF
TRBV20-1,NA,TRBJ2-7,TRBD2,TGCAGCGGACTAGCGGGGTACGAGCAGTACTTC,CSGLAGYEQYF
TRBV7-2,NA,TRBJ2-5,NA,TGTGCCAGCAGCTTAGCCAGATATGGAGAGACCCAGTACTTC,CASSLARYGETQYF
TRBV6-5,NA,TRBJ1-5,NA,TGTGCCAGCAGCAGTAGGGAGAGCAATCAGCCCCAGCATTTT,CASSSRESNQPQHF
TRBV19,NA,TRBJ2-3,NA,TGTGCCAGTAGTATACGAGGGGATACGCAGTATTTT,CASSIRGDTQYF
TRBV6-1,NA,TRBJ2-7,NA,TGTGCCAGCAGTGAAGGGACAGCGAAAGCCTACGAGCAGTACTTC,CASSEGTAKAYEQYF
TRBV30,once,TRBJ2-1,TRBD1,TGTGCCTGGGACCCGACAGGGGCCAATGAGCAGTTCTTC,CAWDPTGANEQFF
TRBV19,NA,TRBJ1-5,TRBD1,TGTGCCAGCAAATCCCTACAGGGGGTTTATAGCAATCAGCCCCAGCATTTT,CASKSLQGVYSNQPQHF
TRBV15,NA,TRBJ2-6,TRBD2,TGTGCCACCAGCAGAGAGGGGGGGGGATCCGGGGCCAACGTCCTGACTTTC,CATSREGGGSGANVLTF
TRBV2,NA,TRBJ2-5,NA,TGTGCCAGCACCCTCCAAGAGACCCAGTACTTC,CASTLQETQYF
TRBV27,NA,TRBJ1-5,TRBD1,TGTGCCAGCAGAAACACAGGGGTCCAGCCCCAGCATTTT,CASRNTGVQPQHF
TRBV14,NA,TRBJ1-6,NA,TGTGCCAGCAGCCTATTTCTGACAGCCTCCTATAATTCACCCCTCCACTTT,CASSLFLTASYNSPLHF
TRBV10-3,NA,TRBJ2-3,NA,TGTGCCATCAGTGAGTCATCTACGCGTACGCAGTATTTT,CAISESSTRTQYF
TRBV30,NA,TRBJ1-1,NA,TGTGCCTGGAGCCCCCCGGGGGTCAAGACTGAAGCTTTCTTT,CAWSPPGVKTEAFF
TRBV28,NA,TRBJ2-3,NA,TGTGCCAGCAGTGCACAGTGGAATACGCAGTATTTT,CASSAQWNTQYF
TRBV5-1,NA,TRBJ1-5,NA,TGCGCCAGCAGCTCGGGACACCCTGATCAGCCCCAGCATTTT,CASSSGHPDQPQHF
TRBV7-3,NA,TRBJ1-1,NA,TGTGCCAGCAGCCCCGCTCGGGGGGCGCAGGACACTGAAGCTTTCTTT,CASSPARGAQDTEAFF
TRBV19,NA,TRBJ2-7,NA,TGTGCCAGTAGTATCGGGGGGCTCTCCTACGAGCAGTACTTC,CASSIGGLSYEQYF
TRBV7-3,NA,TRBJ1-2,TRBD1,TGTGCCAGCAGCACCGACAGGGGCTATGGCTACACCTTC,CASSTDRGYGYTF
TRBV5-4,NA,TRBJ1-6,TRBD1,TGTGCCAGCAGCTTCCAGGGGGATTCACCCCTCCACTTT,CASSFQGDSPLHF
TRBV6-6,few,TRBJ1-6,NA,TGTGCCAGCAGCCCGGAGCTCTCCTATAATTCACCCCTCCACTTT,CASSPELSYNSPLHF
TRBV18,NA,TRBJ2-5,TRBD1,TGTGCCAGCTCACCCGACAGGGTAAACCAAGAGACCCAGTACTTC,CASSPDRVNQETQYF
TRBV5-6,once,TRBJ1-5,TRBD1,TGTGCCAGCAGCCTGGCCCGGGACAGGGGGCCTCAGCCCCAGCATTTT,CASSLARDRGPQPQHF
TRBV6-4,NA,TRBJ2-3,NA,TGTGCCAGGAAATTAGGGGTCCATAGCACAGATACGCAGTATTTT,CARKLGVHSTDTQYF
TRBV2,NA,TRBJ1-1,NA,TGTGCCAGCACGGTTATGAACACTGAAGCTTTCTTT,CASTVMNTEAFF
TRBV5-6,NA,TRBJ2-5,NA,TGTGCCAGCAGCTTGGACAGGATCCAAGAGACCCAGTACTTC,CASSLDRIQETQYF
TRBV6-5,NA,TRBJ2-5,TRBD1,TGTGCCAGCAGTTGGGGGACAGGGGGCGGTGAGACCCAGTACTTC,CASSWGTGGGETQYF
TRBV19,NA,TRBJ2-1,TRBD2,TGTGCCAGTAGTATTTATTGGGGGACTAGCACCTTCAATGAGCAGTTCTTC,CASSIYWGTSTFNEQFF
TRBV5-1,NA,TRBJ2-3,TRBD2,TGCGCCAGCAGCCGGGGTCAGCTAGCGGGGGCGTCGGGAGATACGCAGTATTTT,CASSRGQLAGASGDTQYF
TRBV7-2,NA,TRBJ1-5,NA,TGTGCCAGCAGCTTAACAGGAAACCAGCCCCAGCATTTT,CASSLTGNQPQHF
TRBV9,NA,TRBJ1-3,TRBD1,TGTGCCAGCAGCGCGCCAGGAACAGGGGTCTCTGGAAACACCATATATTTT,CASSAPGTGVSGNTIYF
TRBV18,few,TRBJ1-6,TRBD1,TGTGCCAGCTCACCAACGCTGGACAGGGGAGGTTCACCCCTCCACTTT,CASSPTLDRGGSPLHF
TRBV2,NA,TRBJ2-5,NA,TGTGCCAGCAGTGAACTCGGAGAGACCCAGTACTTC,CASSELGETQYF
TRBV6-1,NA,TRBJ2-5,NA,TGTGCCAGCAGTGAAGTGAGGTTCCCGGAGACCCAGTACTTC,CASSEVRFPETQYF
TRBV5-1,few,TRBJ2-7,TRBD1,TGCGCCAGCAGTAATACAGGGGGTCCCTACGAGCAGTACTTC,CASSNTGGPYEQYF
TRBV7-8,NA,TRBJ2-5,TRBD1,TGTGCCAGCAGCCGGAGTTGGGGAGACAGGGGGAGGGAGACCCAGTACTTC,CASSRSWGDRGRETQYF
TRBV19,NA,TRBJ1-2,TRBD1,TGTGCCAGCCGGGACAGGGTTGGCTACACCTTC,CASRDRVGYTF
TRBV12-5,few,TRBJ2-4,TRBD2,TGTGCTAGTGGTTTGGCCGGACTAGCGGGGTCCCCATCTTTAGCCAAAAACATTCAGTACTTC,CASGLAGLAGSPSLAKNIQYF
TRBV7-8,NA,TRBJ1-4,NA,TGTGCCAGCAGCTTAGGACAATTCCCGACCGAAAAACTGTTTTTT,CASSLGQFPTEKLFF
TRBV25-1,few,TRBJ1-1,NA,TGTGCCAGCAGTGGCGATCCGAGGAACACTGAAGCTTTCTTT,CASSGDPRNTEAFF
TRBV10-1,NA,TRBJ1-1,NA,TGCGCCAGCCACGTATCGGCAGGGACATACACTGAAGCTTTCTTT,CASHVSAGTYTEAFF
TRBV18,NA,TRBJ1-3,NA,TGTGCCAGCTCACCCTTGGACAGTTTCTCTGGAAACACCATATATTTT,CASSPLDSFSGNTIYF
TRBV9,few,TRBJ1-4,TRBD1,TGTGCCAGCAGCTTAGGACAGGGCCTCGCAACTAATGAAAAACTGTTTTTT,CASSLGQGLATNEKLFF
TRBV2,NA,TRBJ1-2,NA,TGTGCCAGCAGTTCATTGGGTCCATCGGGAGGCTACACCTTC,CASSSLGPSGGYTF
TRBV27,NA,TRBJ2-3,TRBD2,TGTGCCAGCAGCCGGACTAGCGGGGGGGCAGGGAGCGCAGATACGCAGTATTTT,CASSRTSGGAGSADTQYF
TRBV5-1,few,TRBJ2-5,TRBD1,TGCGCCAGCAGCGGCAGGGGGCTTGAGACCCAGTACTTC,CASSGRGLETQYF
TRBV25-1,NA,TRBJ1-6,TRBD1,TGTGCCAGCAGTGAAACCGGGACAGGGGATAATTCACCCCTCCACTTT,CASSETGTGDNSPLHF
TRBV6-5,NA,TRBJ1-4,NA,TGTGCCAGCAGTTACGGGGGCTCTAATGAAAAACTGTTTTTT,CASSYGGSNEKLFF
TRBV19,few,TRBJ2-1,TRBD2,TGTGCCAGTAGTAGAGCCTTACCGGGGGGTCGTGAGCAGTTCTTC,CASSRALPGGREQFF
TRBV21-1,NA,TRBJ2-2,NA,TGTGCCACCGTGGCGGGGCACGGGGAGCTGTTTTTT,CATVAGHGELFF
TRBV7-9,NA,TRBJ1-1,NA,TGTGCCAGCAGCTTAGCGGGGGGTCGCACTGAAGCTTTCTTT,CASSLAGGRTEAFF